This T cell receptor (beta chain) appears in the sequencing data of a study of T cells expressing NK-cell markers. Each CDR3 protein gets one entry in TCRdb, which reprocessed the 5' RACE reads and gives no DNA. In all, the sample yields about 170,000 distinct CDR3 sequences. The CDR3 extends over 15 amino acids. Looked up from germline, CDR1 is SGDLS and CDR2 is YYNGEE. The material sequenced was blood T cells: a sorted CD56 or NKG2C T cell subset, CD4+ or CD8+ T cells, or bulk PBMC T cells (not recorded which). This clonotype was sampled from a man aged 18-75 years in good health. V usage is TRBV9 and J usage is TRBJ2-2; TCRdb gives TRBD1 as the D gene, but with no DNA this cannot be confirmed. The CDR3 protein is CASSSGHSNTGELFF.